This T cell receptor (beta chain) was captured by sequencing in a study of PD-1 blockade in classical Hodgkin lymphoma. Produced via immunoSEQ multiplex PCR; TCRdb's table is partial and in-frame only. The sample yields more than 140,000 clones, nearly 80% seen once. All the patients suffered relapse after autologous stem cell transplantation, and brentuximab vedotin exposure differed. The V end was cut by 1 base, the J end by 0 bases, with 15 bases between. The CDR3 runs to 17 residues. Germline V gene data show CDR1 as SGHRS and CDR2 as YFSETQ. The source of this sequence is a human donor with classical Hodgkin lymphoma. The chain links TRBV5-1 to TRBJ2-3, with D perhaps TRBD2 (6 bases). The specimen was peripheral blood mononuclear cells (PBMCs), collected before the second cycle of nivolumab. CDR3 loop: CASSLPYTGGSTDTQYF. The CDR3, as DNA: TGCGCCAGCAGCTTGCCCTACACCGGGGGTAGCACAGATACGCAGTATTTT.